The 2 T cell receptor beta chains below all came from one sample that was sequenced in a study of blood T cell repertoires in COVID-19. Data came from immunoSEQ multiplex PCR; TCRdb stores just in-frame clones and leaves some out. The table lists approximately 280,000 clones, 85% of them singletons, with 5.1% in the top ten. Source material: peripheral blood. The source is a man in his fifties or sixties with active or convalescent COVID-19.

This chain uses TRBV2 with TRBJ2-5; TRBD2 is a possible D gene (6 bases). The CDR3 sequence is 15 residues long. Trimming took off 5 bases at V and 5 bases at J, with 18 bases between the two ends. Looked up from germline, CDR1 is SNHLY and CDR2 is FYNNEI. CDR3 amino acids: CASSPGWGERETQYF. In DNA, the CDR3 is TGTGCCAGCAGTCCCGGGTGGGGGGAGAGGGAGACCCAGTACTTC.

On this clone itself: This sample also contains other DNA sequences that code for the same CDR3. The V and J genes are TRBV6-1 and TRBJ1-2, with D perhaps TRBD1 (6 bases). Trimming stripped 3 bases from V and 4 bases from J, with 9 bases between. CDR3 length: 13 residues. Germline V gives CDR1 MNHNS, CDR2 SASEGT. The CDR3 reads CASSERGSYGYTF. The CDR3 nucleotides are TGTGCCAGCAGTGAGAGGGGGAGCTATGGCTACACCTTC.